Listed below are T cell receptor beta chains from one sample, sequenced in a study of blood T cell repertoires in COVID-19. TCRdb's table, derived via immunoSEQ multiplex PCR, lists solely in-frame clones and lacks some. The data contain 250,000 to 400,000 clones, 70% to 90% of them singletons. The sequencing input was peripheral blood. The receptors here all came from a woman aged 25 to 39 with COVID-19, enrolled during active disease. CDR3s include the opening cysteine and the closing phenylalanine or tryptophan. D genes are given only for firm matches. The size of a clone is reported for some rows only, either as once, few or many, or as a class for expanded clones.

TRBV7-9,TRBJ1-4,.,.,TGTGCCAGCAGCTTAGCCAGGGCAACTAATGAAAAACTGTTTTTT,CASSLARATNEKLFF
TRBV6-5,TRBJ2-7,.,TRBD2,TGTGCCAGCACCCTGGGAGGGAGTTCCTACGAGCAGTACTTC,CASTLGGSSYEQYF
TRBV19,TRBJ1-5,many,.,TGTGCCAGTAGTATAGATCAGGTTAGCAATCAGCCCCAGCATTTT,CASSIDQVSNQPQHF
TRBV7-9,TRBJ2-2,.,.,TGTGCCAGCAGCCCAGGGATCGGCGGGGAGCTGTTTTTT,CASSPGIGGELFF
TRBV4-2,TRBJ2-1,.,.,TGTGCCAGCAGCCAAGATCTCGGGTCGAGCTCCTACAATGAGCAGTTCTTC,CASSQDLGSSSYNEQFF
TRBV5-4,TRBJ1-2,.,TRBD1,TGTGCCAGCAGCAGGACAGGGGCCCTCTATGGCTACACCTTC,CASSRTGALYGYTF
TRBV27,TRBJ2-2,.,TRBD2,TGTGCCAGCAATAGCGGGGGGGGCACCGGGGAGCTGTTTTTT,CASNSGGGTGELFF
TRBV2,TRBJ1-4,once,.,TGTGCCAGCAGTGACAGGGGTAAGGGAGAAAAACTGTTTTTT,CASSDRGKGEKLFF
TRBV19,TRBJ1-3,.,.,TGTGCCAGTAGTATGAATGTGCCGAGCCCCTCTGGAAACACCATATATTTT,CASSMNVPSPSGNTIYF
TRBV6-5,TRBJ1-3,once,.,TGTGCCAGCACCGTTTACCTGGGCGGAAACACCATATATTTT,CASTVYLGGNTIYF
TRBV7-9,TRBJ2-2,.,.,TGTGCCAGCAGCTTGAATGGACTCGGGGAGCTGTTTTTT,CASSLNGLGELFF
TRBV28,TRBJ1-4,.,.,TGTGCCAGCAGTTTACGCGGGTCGTGGGAAAAACTGTTTTTT,CASSLRGSWEKLFF
TRBV5-1,TRBJ1-1,.,.,TGCGCCAGCAGCTTGGATGATTGGGGGGACGGCTCTAACACTGAAGCTTTCTTT,CASSLDDWGDGSNTEAFF
TRBV6-1,TRBJ1-1,.,.,TGTGCCAGCAGTGAAGCTAGGAACACTGAAGCTTTCTTT,CASSEARNTEAFF
TRBV4-1,TRBJ2-7,.,TRBD2,TGCGCCAGCAGCCAAAGAACCCCCCCGACTAGCGGGGCCCACGAGCAGTACTTC,CASSQRTPPTSGAHEQYF
TRBV28,TRBJ2-1,.,TRBD1,TGTGCCAGCAGTTGGGGGACAGGGGGTTACAATGAGCAGTTCTTC,CASSWGTGGYNEQFF
TRBV28,TRBJ1-1,.,TRBD1,TGTGCCAGCAGTTTTACAGGGGCTCTGAACACTGAAGCTTTCTTT,CASSFTGALNTEAFF
TRBV11-3,TRBJ2-2,.,TRBD2,TGTGCCAGCAGCTGGCGGGGGGGCACCGGGGAGCTGTTTTTT,CASSWRGGTGELFF
TRBV28,TRBJ2-2,.,.,TGTGCCAGCAATCCTCGGGGGGCCCCACGAGACACCGGGGAGCTGTTTTTT,CASNPRGAPRDTGELFF
TRBV4-2,TRBJ2-7,once,TRBD1,TGTGCCAGCAGCCAAGGACCCGGGACAGTCCACGAGCAGTACTTC,CASSQGPGTVHEQYF
TRBV11-3,TRBJ2-2,once,TRBD2,TGTGCCAGCAGCCCCCATTTGACTAGCGGGGGCTCCACCGGGGAGCTGTTTTTT,CASSPHLTSGGSTGELFF
TRBV6-4,TRBJ2-3,.,.,TGTGCCAGCAGTGAGAGAGACATCACAGATACGCAGTATTTT,CASSERDITDTQYF
TRBV14,TRBJ1-2,.,.,TGTGCCAGCAGCCAAGGGGGCAGGGTCGCCTATGGCTACACCTTC,CASSQGGRVAYGYTF
TRBV20-1,TRBJ2-5,.,TRBD2,TGCAGTGCTAGTTTAGGGACTAGCGGGGGGTTCGGAGAGACCCAGTACTTC,CSASLGTSGGFGETQYF
TRBV7-2,TRBJ1-1,once,TRBD1,TGTGCCAGCAGCTTCCAGACAGGGGGAGCTTTCTTT,CASSFQTGGAFF
TRBV9,TRBJ1-2,.,.,TGTGCCAGCAGCTCCACGGACAGCATCTATGGCTACACCTTC,CASSSTDSIYGYTF
TRBV5-4,TRBJ2-7,.,TRBD2,TGTGCCAGCAGCAAAGGACTAGCGGGGGGTATCCACGAGCAGTACTTC,CASSKGLAGGIHEQYF
TRBV21-1,TRBJ1-3,.,.,TGTGCCAGCAGCAAGTGGGAGTCTGGAAACACCATATATTTT,CASSKWESGNTIYF
TRBV29-1,TRBJ2-3,.,TRBD2,TGCAGCGTGAAGAAGTTCCTAGCGGGGGGCCCCACAGATACGCAGTATTTT,CSVKKFLAGGPTDTQYF
TRBV7-3,TRBJ1-2,.,.,TGTGCCAGCAGCCCCCGGGAGGGGCTAAACTATGGCTACACCTTC,CASSPREGLNYGYTF
TRBV5-4,TRBJ1-2,.,.,TGTGCCAGCAGCCCTGCCAGGGACTATGGCTACACCTTC,CASSPARDYGYTF
TRBV12-3/TRBV12-4,TRBJ1-6,once,.,TGTGCCAGCAGTCAGGGTGGGGCACCCCTCCACTTT,CASSQGGAPLHF
TRBV6-5,TRBJ1-2,.,.,TGTGCCAGCACAGTGGGGCCTTATGGCTACACCTTC,CASTVGPYGYTF
TRBV7-9,TRBJ1-4,.,.,TGTGCCAGCAGCTTGCTGGGCAGGGAAAATGAAAAACTGTTTTTT,CASSLLGRENEKLFF
TRBV13,TRBJ2-1,.,TRBD2,TGTGCCAGCAGCTCGGGACTAGCGGGGGGGCACGTTAGCAATGAGCAGTTCTTC,CASSSGLAGGHVSNEQFF
TRBV6-6,TRBJ1-5,.,TRBD1,TGTGCCAGCAGACCTGACAGGGAACAGCCCCAGCATTTT,CASRPDREQPQHF
TRBV15,TRBJ2-5,.,.,TGTGCCACCAGCGGGGACAGTTTTTGGGAGGCCCAGTACTTC,CATSGDSFWEAQYF
TRBV11-2,TRBJ2-5,.,TRBD2,TGTGCCAGCAGCTTAGTAGCGGGGGTTCGGCAAGAGACCCAGTACTTC,CASSLVAGVRQETQYF
TRBV2,TRBJ1-1,.,TRBD1,TGTGCCAGCAGTCCCGGACAGGGGATAATTGGCACTGAAGCTTTCTTT,CASSPGQGIIGTEAFF
TRBV6-2/TRBV6-3,TRBJ2-3,.,.,TGTGCCAGCAGTTACTCGACCAGGGATCCAATCACGCAGTATTTT,CASSYSTRDPITQYF
TRBV6-5,TRBJ1-4,.,TRBD1,TGCGGAGTTGGGACAGGGGATGAAAAACTGTTTTTT,CGVGTGDEKLFF